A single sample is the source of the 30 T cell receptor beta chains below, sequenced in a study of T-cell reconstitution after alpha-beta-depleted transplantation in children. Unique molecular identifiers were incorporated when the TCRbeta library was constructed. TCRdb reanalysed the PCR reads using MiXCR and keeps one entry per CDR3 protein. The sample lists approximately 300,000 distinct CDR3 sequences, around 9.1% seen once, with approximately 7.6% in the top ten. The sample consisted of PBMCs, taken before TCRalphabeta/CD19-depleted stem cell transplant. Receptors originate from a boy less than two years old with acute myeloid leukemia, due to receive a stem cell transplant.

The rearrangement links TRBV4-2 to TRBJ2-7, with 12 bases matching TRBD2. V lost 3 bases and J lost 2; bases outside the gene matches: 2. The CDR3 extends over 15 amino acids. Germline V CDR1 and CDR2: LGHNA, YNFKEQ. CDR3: CASSHRTSGTYEQYF. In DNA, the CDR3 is TGTGCCAGCAGCCATCGGACTAGCGGGACCTACGAGCAGTACTTC.

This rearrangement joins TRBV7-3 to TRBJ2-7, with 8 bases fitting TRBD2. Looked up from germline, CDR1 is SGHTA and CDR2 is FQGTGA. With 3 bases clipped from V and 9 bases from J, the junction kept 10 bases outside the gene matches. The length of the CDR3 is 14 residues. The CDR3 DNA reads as TGTGCCAGCAGCTTCGACGGGAGGGCCGGGGTGCAGTACTTC. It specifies CASSFDGRAGVQYF. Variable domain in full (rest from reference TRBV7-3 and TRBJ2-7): GAGVSQTPSNKVTEKGKYVELRCDPISGHTALYWYRQSLGQGPEFLIYFQGTGAADDSGLPNDRFFAVRPEGSVSTLKIQRTERGDSAVYLCASSFDGRAGVQYFGPGTRLTVT.

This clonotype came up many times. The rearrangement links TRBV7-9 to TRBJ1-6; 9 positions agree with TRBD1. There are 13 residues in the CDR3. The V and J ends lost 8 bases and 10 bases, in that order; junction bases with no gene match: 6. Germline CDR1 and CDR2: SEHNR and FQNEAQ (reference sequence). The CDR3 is CASAGTGNSPLHF. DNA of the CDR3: TGTGCCAGCGCCGGGACAGGGAACTCACCCCTCCACTTT.

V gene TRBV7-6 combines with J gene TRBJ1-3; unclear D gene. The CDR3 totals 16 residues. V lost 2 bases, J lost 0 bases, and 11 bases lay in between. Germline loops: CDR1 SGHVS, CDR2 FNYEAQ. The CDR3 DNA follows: TGTGCCAGCAGCTTATCACCGGGGAGCTCTGGAAACACCATATATTTT. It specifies CASSLSPGSSGNTIYF.

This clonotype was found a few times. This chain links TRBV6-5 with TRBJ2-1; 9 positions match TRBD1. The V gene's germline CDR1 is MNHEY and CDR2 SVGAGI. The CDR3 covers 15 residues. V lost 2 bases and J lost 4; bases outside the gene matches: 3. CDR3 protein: CASSYPGTGYNEQFF. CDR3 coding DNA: TGTGCCAGCAGTTACCCCGGGACAGGGTACAATGAGCAGTTCTTC.

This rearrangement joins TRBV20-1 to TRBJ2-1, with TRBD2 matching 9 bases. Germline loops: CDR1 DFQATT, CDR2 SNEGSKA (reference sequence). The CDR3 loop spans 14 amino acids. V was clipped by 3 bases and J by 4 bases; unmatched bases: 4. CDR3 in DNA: TGCAGTGCTAGTAAGGCGGGAGGGTACAATGAGCAGTTCTTC. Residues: CSASKAGGYNEQFF.

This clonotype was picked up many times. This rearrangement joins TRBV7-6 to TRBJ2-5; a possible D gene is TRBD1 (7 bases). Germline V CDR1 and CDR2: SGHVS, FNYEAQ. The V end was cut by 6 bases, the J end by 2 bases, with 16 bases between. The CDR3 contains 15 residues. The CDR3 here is CASSQRQGGQETQYF. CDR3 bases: TGTGCCAGCAGTCAAAGACAGGGAGGACAAGAGACCCAGTACTTC.

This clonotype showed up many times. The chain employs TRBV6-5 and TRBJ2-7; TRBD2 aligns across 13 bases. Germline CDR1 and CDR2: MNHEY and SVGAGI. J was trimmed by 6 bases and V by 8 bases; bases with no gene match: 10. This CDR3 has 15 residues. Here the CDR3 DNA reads TGTGCCAGCTGTACTACTTGGACTAGCGGGAGCGAGCAGTACTTC. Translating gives CASCTTWTSGSEQYF.

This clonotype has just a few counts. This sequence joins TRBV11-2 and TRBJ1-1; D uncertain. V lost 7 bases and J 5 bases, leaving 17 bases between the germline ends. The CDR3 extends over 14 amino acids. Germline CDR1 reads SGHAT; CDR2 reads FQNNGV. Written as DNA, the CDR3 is TGTGCCAGCACCCCGAGGCGGGTGGAAACTGAAGCTTTCTTT. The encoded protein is CASTPRRVETEAFF.

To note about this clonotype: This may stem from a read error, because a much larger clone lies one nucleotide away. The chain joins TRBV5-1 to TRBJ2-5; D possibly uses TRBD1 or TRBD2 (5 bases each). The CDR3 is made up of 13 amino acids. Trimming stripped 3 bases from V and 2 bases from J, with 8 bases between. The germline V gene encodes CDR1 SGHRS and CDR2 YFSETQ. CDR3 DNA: TGCGCCAGCAGCTCGGGACCTCAAGAGACCCAGTACTTC. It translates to CASSSGPQETQYF.

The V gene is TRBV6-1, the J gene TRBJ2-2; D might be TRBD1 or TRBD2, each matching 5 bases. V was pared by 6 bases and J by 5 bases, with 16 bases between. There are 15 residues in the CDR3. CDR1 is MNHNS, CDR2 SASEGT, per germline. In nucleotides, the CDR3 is TGTGCCAGCAGCACCGGGACCTTGATAACCGGGGAGCTGTTTTTT. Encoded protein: CASSTGTLITGELFF.

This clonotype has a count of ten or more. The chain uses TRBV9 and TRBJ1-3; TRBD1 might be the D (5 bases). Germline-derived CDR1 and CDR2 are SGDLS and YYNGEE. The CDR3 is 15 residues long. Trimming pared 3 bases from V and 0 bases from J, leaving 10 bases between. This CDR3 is CASSEGTDSGNTIYF. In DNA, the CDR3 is TGTGCCAGCAGCGAGGGGACGGACTCTGGAAACACCATATATTTT.

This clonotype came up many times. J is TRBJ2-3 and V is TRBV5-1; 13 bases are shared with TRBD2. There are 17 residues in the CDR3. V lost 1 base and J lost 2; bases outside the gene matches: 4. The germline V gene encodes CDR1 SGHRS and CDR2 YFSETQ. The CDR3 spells CASSLRTSGGFTDTQYF. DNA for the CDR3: TGCGCCAGCAGCTTGAGGACTAGCGGGGGCTTCACAGATACGCAGTATTTT. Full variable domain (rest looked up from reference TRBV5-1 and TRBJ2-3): KAGVTQTPRYLIKTRGQQVTLSCSPISGHRSVSWYQQTPGQGLQFLFEYFSETQRNKGNFPGRFSGRQFSNSRSEMNVSTLELGDSALYLCASSLRTSGGFTDTQYFGPGTRLTVL.

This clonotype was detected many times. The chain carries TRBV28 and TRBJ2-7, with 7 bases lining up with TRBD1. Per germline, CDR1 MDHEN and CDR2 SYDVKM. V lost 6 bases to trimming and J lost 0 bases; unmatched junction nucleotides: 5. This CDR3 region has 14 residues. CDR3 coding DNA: TGTGCCAGCAGCCCACAGGGGACCTCCTACGAGCAGTACTTC. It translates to CASSPQGTSYEQYF.

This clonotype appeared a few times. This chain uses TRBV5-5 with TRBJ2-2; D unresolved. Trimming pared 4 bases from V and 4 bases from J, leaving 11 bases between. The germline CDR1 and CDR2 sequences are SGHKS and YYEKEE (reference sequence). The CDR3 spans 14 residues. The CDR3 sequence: CASSPLEFTGELFF. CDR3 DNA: TGTGCCAGCAGCCCCTTAGAGTTCACCGGGGAGCTGTTTTTT.

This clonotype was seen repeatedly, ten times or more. The CDR3 nucleotides are TGCGCCAGCAGCGTACGACACAGCTCCTACGAGCAGTACTTC. It codes for CASSVRHSSYEQYF. The gene calls are TRBV5-1 and TRBJ2-7, with D unresolved. V lost 4 bases and J 0 bases, leaving 11 bases between the germline ends. The CDR3 totals 14 residues. Germline V lookup: CDR1 SGHRS, CDR2 YFSETQ.

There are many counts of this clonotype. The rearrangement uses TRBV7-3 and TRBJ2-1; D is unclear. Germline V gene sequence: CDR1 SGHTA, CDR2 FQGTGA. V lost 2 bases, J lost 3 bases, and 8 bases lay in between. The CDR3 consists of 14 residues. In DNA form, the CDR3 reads TGTGCCAGCAGCTTACGGCCGGACTACAATGAGCAGTTCTTC. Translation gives CASSLRPDYNEQFF. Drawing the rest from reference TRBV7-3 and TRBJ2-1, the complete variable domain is GAGVSQTPSNKVTEKGKYVELRCDPISGHTALYWYRQSLGQGPEFLIYFQGTGAADDSGLPNDRFFAVRPEGSVSTLKIQRTERGDSAVYLCASSLRPDYNEQFFGPGTRLTVL.

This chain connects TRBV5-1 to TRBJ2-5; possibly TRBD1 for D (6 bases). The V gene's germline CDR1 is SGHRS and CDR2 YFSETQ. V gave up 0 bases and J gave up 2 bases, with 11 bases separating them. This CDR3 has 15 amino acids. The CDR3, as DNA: TGCGCCAGCAGCTTGGGGGGCAGGGGTCAAGAGACCCAGTACTTC. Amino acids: CASSLGGRGQETQYF.

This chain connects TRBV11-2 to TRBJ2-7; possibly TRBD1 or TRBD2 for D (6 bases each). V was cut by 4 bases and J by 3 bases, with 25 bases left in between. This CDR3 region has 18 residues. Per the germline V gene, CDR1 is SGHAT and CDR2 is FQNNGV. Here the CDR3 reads CASSYSPGAPKHLYEQYF. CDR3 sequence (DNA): TGTGCCAGCAGCTACTCACCGGGGGCACCCAAACACCTCTACGAGCAGTACTTC.

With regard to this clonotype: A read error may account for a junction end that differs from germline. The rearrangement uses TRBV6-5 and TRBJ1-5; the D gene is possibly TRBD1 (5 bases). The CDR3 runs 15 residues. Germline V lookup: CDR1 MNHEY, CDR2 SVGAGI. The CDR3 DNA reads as TGTGCCAGCGTTCCGGGACCCCGAAGCAATCAGCCCCAGAATTTT. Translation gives CASVPGPRSNQPQNF.

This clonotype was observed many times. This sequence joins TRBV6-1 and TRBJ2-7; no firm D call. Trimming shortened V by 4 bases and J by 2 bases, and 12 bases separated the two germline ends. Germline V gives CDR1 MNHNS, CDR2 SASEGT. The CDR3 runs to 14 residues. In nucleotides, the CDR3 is TGTGCCAGCAGTGTAGTTCCTGATACCTACGAGCAGTACTTC. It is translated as CASSVVPDTYEQYF.

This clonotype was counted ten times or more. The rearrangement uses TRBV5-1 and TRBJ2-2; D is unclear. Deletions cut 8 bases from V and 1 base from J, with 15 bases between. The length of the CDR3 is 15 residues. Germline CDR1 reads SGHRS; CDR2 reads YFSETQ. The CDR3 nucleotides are TGCGCCAGTACCCTTCTAGAGCTGAACACCGGGGAGCTGTTTTTT. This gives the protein CASTLLELNTGELFF.

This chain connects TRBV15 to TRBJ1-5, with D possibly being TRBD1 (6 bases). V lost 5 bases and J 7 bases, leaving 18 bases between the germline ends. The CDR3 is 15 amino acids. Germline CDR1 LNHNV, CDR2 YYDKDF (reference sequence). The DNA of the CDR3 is TGTGCCACCAGCCAAATAGGGGGGGCAGGGCAGCCCCAGCATTTT. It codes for CATSQIGGAGQPQHF.

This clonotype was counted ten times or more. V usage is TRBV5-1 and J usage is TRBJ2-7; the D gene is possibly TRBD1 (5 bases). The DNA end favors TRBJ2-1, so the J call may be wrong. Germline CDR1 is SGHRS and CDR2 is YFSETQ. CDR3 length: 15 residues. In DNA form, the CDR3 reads TGCGCCAGCAGCCAGCAGACAGAACGCGGCTACGAGCAGTTCTTC. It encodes CASSQQTERGYEQFF.

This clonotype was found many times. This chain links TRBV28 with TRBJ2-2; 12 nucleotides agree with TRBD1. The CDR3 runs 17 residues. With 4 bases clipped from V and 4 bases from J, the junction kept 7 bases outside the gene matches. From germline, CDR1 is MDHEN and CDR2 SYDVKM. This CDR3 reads CASSSNRDRGRTGELFF. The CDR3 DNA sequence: TGTGCCAGCAGTTCAAACCGGGACAGGGGGCGCACCGGGGAGCTGTTTTTT. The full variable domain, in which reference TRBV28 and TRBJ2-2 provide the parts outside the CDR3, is DVKVTQSSRYLVKRTGEKVFLECVQDMDHENMFWYRQDPGLGLRLIYFSYDVKMKEKGDIPEGYSVSREKKERFSLILESASTNQTSMYLCASSSNRDRGRTGELFFGEGSRLTVL.

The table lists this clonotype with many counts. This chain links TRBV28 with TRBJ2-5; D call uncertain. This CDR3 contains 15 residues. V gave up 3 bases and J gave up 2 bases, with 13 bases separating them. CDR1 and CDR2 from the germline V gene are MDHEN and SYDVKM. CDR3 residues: CASSFYLGGQETQYF. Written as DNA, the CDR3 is TGTGCCAGCAGTTTTTATCTTGGCGGTCAAGAGACCCAGTACTTC.

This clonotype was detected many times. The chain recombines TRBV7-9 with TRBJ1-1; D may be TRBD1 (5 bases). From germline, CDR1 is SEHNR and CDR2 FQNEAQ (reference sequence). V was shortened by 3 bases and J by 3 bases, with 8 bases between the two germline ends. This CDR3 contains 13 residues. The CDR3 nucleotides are TGTGCCAGCAGCTTTTCGGGGGACACTGAAGCTTTCTTT. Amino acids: CASSFSGDTEAFF.

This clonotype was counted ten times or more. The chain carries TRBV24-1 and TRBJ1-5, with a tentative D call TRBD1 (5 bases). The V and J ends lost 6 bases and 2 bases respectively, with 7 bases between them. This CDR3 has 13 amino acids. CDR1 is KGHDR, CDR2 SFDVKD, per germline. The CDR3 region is CATSLGGNQPQHF. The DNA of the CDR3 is TGTGCCACCAGTCTGGGGGGCAATCAGCCCCAGCATTTT.

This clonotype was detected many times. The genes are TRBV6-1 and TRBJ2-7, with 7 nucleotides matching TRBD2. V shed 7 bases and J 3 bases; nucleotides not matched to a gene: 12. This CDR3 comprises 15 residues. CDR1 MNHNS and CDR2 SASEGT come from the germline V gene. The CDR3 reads CASKGMEGGYYEQYF. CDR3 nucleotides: TGTGCCAGCAAAGGTATGGAGGGAGGGTACTACGAGCAGTACTTC.

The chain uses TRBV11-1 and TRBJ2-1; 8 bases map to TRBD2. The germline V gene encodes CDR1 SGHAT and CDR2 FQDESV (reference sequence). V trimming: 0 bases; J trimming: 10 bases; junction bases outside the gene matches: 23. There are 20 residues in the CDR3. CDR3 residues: CASSLALSWSAGEAQWEQFF. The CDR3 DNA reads TGTGCCAGCAGCTTAGCGCTGTCTTGGTCAGCGGGGGAGGCTCAATGGGAGCAGTTCTTC.